What follows are 29 T cell receptor beta chains derived from one specimen sequenced in a study of vaccination effects on CD4 cells after COVID-19. Sequencing was preceded by expansion of antigen-specific CD4+ T cells with viral peptide pools in the ViraFEST assay. Isolating CD4+ T cells followed about 11 days of culture. The person had PCR-confirmed SARS-CoV-2 infection between March and December 2020. Some clones are missing from TCRdb's copy, which holds only in-frame ones; the method was immunoSEQ multiplex PCR. Found here are 20,000 to 25,000 clones, around 74% of them singletons; the top ten hold around 35%. Which antigens these TCRs recognize remains unknown. This sample comprised CD4+ T cells from PBMCs cultured with a peptide pool, obtained before COVID-19 vaccination. Source of these receptors: a human donor who had a prior SARS-CoV-2 infection.

J is TRBJ2-5 and V is TRBV29-1; weak D call: TRBD2 (6 bases). V was pared by 4 bases and J by 4 bases, with 19 bases between. The CDR3 sequence is 15 residues long. The germline CDR1 and CDR2 sequences are SQVTM and ANQGSEA. The CDR3 region is CSVGSHLVGGETQYF. The CDR3 DNA sequence: TGCAGCGTTGGTTCGCATCTCGTGGGGGGAGAGACCCAGTACTTC.

This clone was observed a handful of times. The CDR3 reads CASHGAGALFEEQYF. CDR3 nucleotides: TGCGCCAGCCATGGCGCGGGCGCCCTATTTGAAGAGCAGTACTTC. The chain employs TRBV5-1 and TRBJ2-7; tentative D call: TRBD2 (5 bases). In germline, CDR1 is SGHRS, CDR2 YFSETQ. The CDR3 is 15 amino acids. V was pared by 7 bases and J by 7 bases, with 24 bases between.

The J gene is TRBJ1-6, the V gene TRBV5-4, with 11 bases matching TRBD1. Per the germline V gene, CDR1 is SGHNT and CDR2 is YYREEE (reference sequence). V dropped 4 bases and J dropped 6; count of bases not matched to a gene: 3. The CDR3 sequence is 15 residues long. The CDR3 DNA is TGTGCCAGCAGCGGACAGGGGGCTTTTAATTCACCCCTCCACTTT. Amino acids: CASSGQGAFNSPLHF.

The chain has TRBV7-2 and TRBJ2-2; D gene ambiguous. Per the germline V gene, CDR1 is SGHTA and CDR2 is FQGNSA. The length of the CDR3 is 13 residues. Between the trimmed V and J ends, which lost 4 bases and 8 bases, there was a span of 11 bases. For the CDR3, the DNA is TGTGCCAGCAGCTACGACACAAGGGGGGAGCTGTTTTTT. Translation gives CASSYDTRGELFF.

The V and J genes are TRBV24-1 and TRBJ2-7; D gene ambiguous. The germline V and J ends were trimmed by 4 bases and 5 bases, with 11 bases remaining between them. This CDR3 is 13 amino acids long. Looked up from germline, CDR1 is KGHDR and CDR2 is SFDVKD. The CDR3: CATSDPPFNEQYF. CDR3 sequence (DNA): TGTGCCACCAGTGACCCCCCGTTCAACGAGCAGTACTTC.

This clone has more than one count but fewer than ten. The genes are TRBV24-1 and TRBJ2-7; possibly TRBD1 or TRBD2 for D (5 bases each). V gave up 3 bases and J gave up 3 bases, with 17 bases separating them. Germline assignment: CDR1 KGHDR and CDR2 SFDVKD. The CDR3 runs to 16 residues. The CDR3 loop is CATSDSPGRRIYEQYF. The CDR3 nucleotides read TGTGCCACCAGTGATAGTCCGGGACGGAGGATCTACGAGCAGTACTTC.

This chain links TRBV4-1 with TRBJ1-1; D remains unclear. Germline V CDR1 and CDR2: MGHRA, YSYEKL. The CDR3 runs 14 residues. V was trimmed by 1 base and J by 0 bases, leaving 6 bases between them. Here the CDR3 reads CASSQVLMNTEAFF. DNA for the CDR3: TGCGCCAGCAGCCAAGTACTGATGAACACTGAAGCTTTCTTT.

This chain connects TRBV2 to TRBJ2-6; possible D gene TRBD2, 6 bases. Trimming took off 8 bases at V and 0 bases at J, with 8 bases between the two ends. From germline, CDR1 is SNHLY and CDR2 FYNNEI. The CDR3 consists of 14 residues. The CDR3 reads CASGGFSGANVLTF. The CDR3 bases are TGTGCCAGCGGGGGGTTCTCTGGGGCCAACGTCCTGACTTTC. Looking up the rest from reference TRBV2 and TRBJ2-6 gives the full variable domain: EPEVTQTPSHQVTQMGQEVILRCVPISNHLYFYWYRQILGQKVEFLVSFYNNEISEKSEIFDDQFSVERPDGSNFTLKIRSTKLEDSAMYFCASGGFSGANVLTFGAGSRLTVL.

This clone was counted once. The chain uses TRBV5-5 and TRBJ1-5; D might be TRBD1 (5 bases). Trimming shortened V by 4 bases and J by 3 bases, and 14 bases separated the two germline ends. Germline V gene data show CDR1 as SGHKS and CDR2 as YYEKEE (reference sequence). The CDR3 covers 15 residues. The CDR3 spells CASSLLGRPNQPQHF. As DNA, the CDR3 is TGTGCCAGCAGCCTCTTGGGACGGCCCAATCAGCCCCAGCATTTT.

This clone was seen only a few times. The rearrangement joins TRBV7-9 to TRBJ2-1; 7 bases fit TRBD2. V gave up 0 bases and J gave up 4 bases; unmatched junction bases: 0. The CDR3 is 14 residues long. Germline assignment: CDR1 SEHNR and CDR2 FQNEAQ (reference sequence). The CDR3, as DNA: TGTGCCAGCAGCTTAGCTAGCGGGTACAATGAGCAGTTCTTC. It is translated as CASSLASGYNEQFF.

This chain links TRBV13 with TRBJ1-2; D uncertain. The germline V gene encodes CDR1 PRHDT and CDR2 FYEKMQ (reference sequence). The CDR3 length is 13 residues. V lost 4 bases and J lost 4, with 10 bases in between. The CDR3 loop is CASSSRTAYGYTF. The CDR3 DNA sequence: TGTGCCAGCAGCTCAAGGACCGCCTATGGCTACACCTTC.

This chain connects TRBV6-2 or TRBV6-3 to TRBJ2-5; 7 bases are shared with TRBD2. The germline V gene has CDR1 MNHEY and CDR2 SVGEGT. The trim removed 2 bases at V and 2 bases at J, leaving 17 bases unmatched. CDR3 size: 19 residues. CDR3 DNA: TGTGCCAGCAGTTACCCGATACCTCTACTAGCGCCGGGACAAGAGACCCAGTACTTC. Its protein product is CASSYPIPLLAPGQETQYF.

V usage is TRBV20-1 and J usage is TRBJ2-3, with D possibly called TRBD1 or TRBD2 (5 bases each). Germline assignment: CDR1 DFQATT and CDR2 SNEGSKA (reference sequence). The CDR3 spans 14 residues. The ends were cut back, 3 bases at V and 4 bases at J, with 14 bases in the middle. Here the CDR3 reads CSASDFRGADTQYF. CDR3 DNA: TGCAGTGCTAGTGATTTCCGGGGCGCAGATACGCAGTATTTT.

CDR3 DNA sequence: TGTGCCAGCTCCAGGGTTTTGAACACTGAAGCTTTCTTT. This translates into CASSRVLNTEAFF. The chain recombines TRBV30 with TRBJ1-1; TRBD1 might be the D (5 bases). This CDR3 is 13 amino acids long. V gave up 8 bases and J gave up 0 bases, with 13 bases separating them. Germline CDR1 reads GTSNPN; CDR2 reads SVGIG (reference sequence).

This chain links TRBV5-1 with TRBJ1-1; D may be TRBD1 (5 bases). Germline V CDR1 and CDR2: SGHRS, YFSETQ. Trimming cost V 1 base and J 1 base, with 8 bases left between them. CDR3 size: 14 residues. The CDR3 region is CASSLWDGNTEAFF. The CDR3 DNA follows: TGCGCCAGCAGCTTGTGGGACGGGAACACTGAAGCTTTCTTT.

The chain couples TRBV3-1 (or the pseudogene TRBV3-2) to TRBJ2-1; D gene unclear. This CDR3 is 14 amino acids long. V lost 1 base and J 2 bases, leaving 6 bases between the germline ends. The germline gives CDR1 LGHDT, CDR2 YNNKEL (reference sequence). The CDR3 DNA reads TGTGCCAGCAGCCAAGGGGAACCCTACAATGAGCAGTTCTTC. Translating it yields CASSQGEPYNEQFF.

The rearrangement uses TRBV18 and TRBJ1-4; TRBD1 matches at 9 bases. The V and J ends lost 4 bases and 8 bases, in that order; junction bases with no gene match: 5. The CDR3 totals 14 residues. Germline V gene sequence: CDR1 KGHSH, CDR2 LQKENI. CDR3 coding DNA: TGTGCCAGCTCACAAACAGGGGGCGTGGAAAAACTGTTTTTT. Residues: CASSQTGGVEKLFF.

This chain links TRBV7-9 with TRBJ2-1; 8 positions agree with TRBD2. The CDR3 extends over 15 amino acids. V trimming: 5 bases; J trimming: 7 bases; junction bases outside the gene matches: 10. The germline V gene has CDR1 SEHNR and CDR2 FQNEAQ (reference sequence). CDR3 amino acids: CASSLLAGGWNEQFF. As DNA, the CDR3 is TGTGCCAGCAGCCTACTTGCGGGGGGTTGGAATGAGCAGTTCTTC.

The V and J genes are TRBV5-1 and TRBJ2-2; 8 nucleotides line up with TRBD2. The V segment lost 1 base and the J segment 4 bases; nucleotides outside the gene matches: 3. CDR3 length: 15 amino acids. Germline V gene data show CDR1 as SGHRS and CDR2 as YFSETQ. The CDR3 DNA follows: TGCGCCAGCAGCTTGCCGGGGGGGACCACCGGGGAGCTGTTTTTT. Amino acid sequence: CASSLPGGTTGELFF. The entire variable domain, with the rest obtained from reference TRBV5-1 and TRBJ2-2, is as follows: KAGVTQTPRYLIKTRGQQVTLSCSPISGHRSVSWYQQTPGQGLQFLFEYFSETQRNKGNFPGRFSGRQFSNSRSEMNVSTLELGDSALYLCASSLPGGTTGELFFGEGSRLTVL.

CDR3 sequence (DNA): TGTGCCAGCAGCCAAACCGGTACTTACGAGCAGTACTTC. This translates into CASSQTGTYEQYF. The rearrangement joins TRBV3-1 (or the pseudogene TRBV3-2) to TRBJ2-7; D ambiguous. Trimming took 2 bases from V and 4 from J, leaving 9 bases between them. The CDR3 is 13 residues long. Germline values: CDR1 LGHDT, CDR2 YNNKEL (reference sequence).

This sequence joins TRBV27 and TRBJ1-4; D remains unclear. The V gene's germline CDR1 is MNHEY and CDR2 SMNVEV (reference sequence). V lost 5 bases and J 1 base, leaving 5 bases between the germline ends. The CDR3 has 13 amino acids. The DNA of the CDR3 is TGTGCCAGCAGTGAGAGAACTAATGAAAAACTGTTTTTT. Amino acids: CASSERTNEKLFF.

The genes are TRBV23-1 and TRBJ2-7; 11 nucleotides agree with TRBD1. TRBV23-1 qualifies as an ORF whose function is uncertain. Losses at the gene ends were 1 base for V and 4 bases for J; bases not matched to a gene: 9. CDR3 size: 17 residues. CDR3: CASSQYLDRGLSYEQYF. CDR3 sequence (DNA): TGCGCCAGCAGTCAATACCTGGACAGGGGGCTGTCGTACGAGCAGTACTTC.

This clone was detected a few times. The gene calls are TRBV7-8 and TRBJ1-5, with D hard to call. CDR1 is SGHVS, CDR2 FQNEAQ, per germline. The CDR3 contains 14 residues. Trimming removed 1 base at V and 7 bases at J, with 11 bases between. Here the CDR3 reads CASSLGLVEQPQHF. Written as DNA, the CDR3 is TGTGCCAGCAGCTTAGGGTTGGTGGAGCAGCCCCAGCATTTT. The entire variable domain, with the rest obtained from reference TRBV7-8 and TRBJ1-5, is as follows: GAGVSQSPRYKVAKRGQDVALRCDPISGHVSLFWYQQALGQGPEFLTYFQNEAQLDKSGLPSDRFFAERPEGSVSTLKIQRTQQEDSAVYLCASSLGLVEQPQHFGDGTRLSIL.

This clone was observed a handful of times. The chain has TRBV2 and TRBJ1-1; 7 bases are shared with TRBD1. From germline, CDR1 is SNHLY and CDR2 FYNNEI. This CDR3 comprises 12 residues. J was trimmed by 5 bases and V by 8 bases; bases with no gene match: 5. The CDR3 here is CASLTGETEAFF. DNA of the CDR3: TGTGCCAGCCTAACAGGGGAAACTGAAGCTTTCTTT.

This clone was counted between two and nine times. The chain links TRBV9 to TRBJ2-2; D not resolved. The CDR3 is made up of 15 amino acids. Germline values: CDR1 SGDLS, CDR2 YYNGEE. Between the trimmed V and J ends, which lost 7 bases and 0 bases, there was a span of 13 bases. CDR3 sequence (DNA): TGTGCCAGCGCTCCAAGGGAACCGAACACCGGGGAGCTGTTTTTT. Its protein is CASAPREPNTGELFF.

The chain couples TRBV29-1 to TRBJ2-2; possibly TRBD1 or TRBD2 for D (6 bases each). Trimming left V 7 bases short and J 4 bases short, with 19 bases between. The germline V gene encodes CDR1 SQVTM and CDR2 ANQGSEA. The length of the CDR3 is 15 residues. This chain's CDR3 is CSGGDNRRGTGELFF. The CDR3 DNA follows: TGCAGCGGGGGGGACAACAGAAGGGGCACCGGGGAGCTGTTTTTT.

J is TRBJ1-4 and V is TRBV21-1; the table's D call, TRBD1, was not checked against the DNA. TRBV21-1 is labeled a pseudogene. The CDR3 spans 14 residues. In DNA form, the CDR3 reads TGTGCCAGCAGCCCCGGGACACGGGATGAAAAACTGTTTTTT. Amino acids: CASSPGTRDEKLFF.

The rearrangement links TRBV18 to TRBJ2-5; tentative D call: TRBD1 (5 bases). V lost 3 bases and J lost 5, with 19 bases in between. This CDR3 is 16 amino acids long. Germline loops: CDR1 KGHSH, CDR2 LQKENI. This chain's CDR3 is CASSPIDSTIQETQYF. Written as DNA, the CDR3 is TGTGCCAGCTCACCGATAGACAGTACGATTCAGGAGACCCAGTACTTC.

V usage is TRBV5-1 and J usage is TRBJ2-7; possibly TRBD1 or TRBD2 for D (6 bases each). The germline V gene encodes CDR1 SGHRS and CDR2 YFSETQ. The CDR3 spans 13 residues. V lost 8 bases and J lost 7, with 19 bases in between. CDR3 sequence reads: CASRDTEGNEQYF. The CDR3 DNA follows: TGCGCCAGTAGGGACACGGAGGGGAATGAGCAGTACTTC.